A selection of T cell receptor beta chains follows, all from one sample in a study of T-cell memory formation after mild COVID-19. TCRdb processed the 5' RACE reads anew with MiXCR; each CDR3 protein has one entry. The profile covers about 320,000 distinct CDR3 sequences, with roughly an eighth appearing a single time and roughly 21% taken by the ten largest. Sequencing was carried out using PBMCs or a T cell subset sorted from them (not recorded which). The receptor source for this set is a young man who had mild COVID-19 (a few samples of this study predate the infection). Cell type and time point are not known. The CDR3 runs from the conserved cysteine through the conserved F or W. A D gene is named only where the DNA matches it firmly. Part of the rows lack a size; the others show once, few, many or a class for expanded clones.

j_call: TRBJ2-2
clone_size: NA
v_call: TRBV12-3/TRBV12-4
d_call: NA
cdr3_nt: TGTGCCAGCGCTCGGGGTAGCGGAGGCGGGGAGCTGTTTTTT
cdr3_aa: CASARGSGGGELFF

j_call: TRBJ1-2
clone_size: few
v_call: TRBV6-5
d_call: NA
cdr3_nt: TGTGCCAGCAGCGAGGGTCGGCAACTACCCAATGGCTACACCTTC
cdr3_aa: CASSEGRQLPNGYTF

j_call: TRBJ2-2
clone_size: NA
v_call: TRBV10-3
d_call: NA
cdr3_nt: TGTGCCATCAGTGACGGAGCGAACACCGGGGAGCTGTTTTTT
cdr3_aa: CAISDGANTGELFF

j_call: TRBJ2-5
clone_size: NA
v_call: TRBV2
d_call: TRBD2
cdr3_nt: TGTGCCAGCGTAATGGGACTATCTGAAGAGACCCAGTACTTC
cdr3_aa: CASVMGLSEETQYF

j_call: TRBJ1-6
clone_size: NA
v_call: TRBV5-1
d_call: NA
cdr3_nt: TGCGCCAGCAGGCTTCCCTGGGGGAATTCACCCCTCCACTTT
cdr3_aa: CASRLPWGNSPLHF

j_call: TRBJ2-7
clone_size: few
v_call: TRBV12-3/TRBV12-4
d_call: NA
cdr3_nt: TGTGCCAGCAGTCGAGGGGGTCACGCCTACGAGCAGTACTTC
cdr3_aa: CASSRGGHAYEQYF

j_call: TRBJ2-7
clone_size: NA
v_call: TRBV6-5
d_call: NA
cdr3_nt: TGTGCCAGCAGTCCGCCGGGACGGAACTACGAGCAGTACTTC
cdr3_aa: CASSPPGRNYEQYF

j_call: TRBJ2-6
clone_size: many
v_call: TRBV12-3/TRBV12-4
d_call: NA
cdr3_nt: TGTGCCAGCAGTTCTCCTGGGGCCAACGTCCTGACTTTC
cdr3_aa: CASSSPGANVLTF

j_call: TRBJ2-5
clone_size: NA
v_call: TRBV12-3/TRBV12-4
d_call: TRBD2
cdr3_nt: TGTGCCAGCAGTTTACCGGCGGGGGGGCAAGAGACCCAGTACTTC
cdr3_aa: CASSLPAGGQETQYF

j_call: TRBJ2-7
clone_size: NA
v_call: TRBV2
d_call: NA
cdr3_nt: TGTGCCAGCAGTCTGGATCCCTACGAGCAGTACTTC
cdr3_aa: CASSLDPYEQYF

j_call: TRBJ1-5
clone_size: NA
v_call: TRBV28
d_call: NA
cdr3_nt: TGTGCCAGCCGCGGCCGAGGTGATGGCAATCAGCCCCAGCATTTT
cdr3_aa: CASRGRGDGNQPQHF

j_call: TRBJ2-2
clone_size: few
v_call: TRBV4-2
d_call: NA
cdr3_nt: TGTGCCAGCAGCCAAGTGGGACCCGGGGAGCTGTTTTTT
cdr3_aa: CASSQVGPGELFF

j_call: TRBJ2-7
clone_size: NA
v_call: TRBV2
d_call: TRBD1
cdr3_nt: TGTGCCAGCAGGACAGGGTCCGAGCAGTACTTC
cdr3_aa: CASRTGSEQYF

j_call: TRBJ2-1
clone_size: large
v_call: TRBV7-2
d_call: TRBD2
cdr3_nt: TGTGCCAGCAGCTTAGGACTAGCGGGGGGCAATGAGCAGTTCTTC
cdr3_aa: CASSLGLAGGNEQFF

j_call: TRBJ2-1
clone_size: many
v_call: TRBV4-2
d_call: NA
cdr3_nt: TGTGCCAGCAGCCAAGATGGGGAGACGGGGTACAATGAGCAGTTCTTC
cdr3_aa: CASSQDGETGYNEQFF

j_call: TRBJ2-2
clone_size: few
v_call: TRBV4-3
d_call: TRBD2
cdr3_nt: TGCGCCAGCAGCCAAGCCCTAGCGGGGGGGAGTCCCGGGGAGCTGTTTTTT
cdr3_aa: CASSQALAGGSPGELFF

j_call: TRBJ2-7
clone_size: NA
v_call: TRBV12-3/TRBV12-4
d_call: NA
cdr3_nt: TGTGCCAGCAGTTTACAGGGGGGGTCCTACGAGCAGTACTTC
cdr3_aa: CASSLQGGSYEQYF

j_call: TRBJ2-1
clone_size: few
v_call: TRBV4-1
d_call: TRBD2
cdr3_nt: TGCGCCAGCAGCCCTATGGGACTAGCGGGGAGATACAATGAGCAGTTCTTC
cdr3_aa: CASSPMGLAGRYNEQFF

j_call: TRBJ2-1
clone_size: few
v_call: TRBV11-3
d_call: TRBD2
cdr3_nt: TGTGCCAGCAGCTCCTCGACTAGCGGGGGGCACAATGAGCAGTTCTTC
cdr3_aa: CASSSSTSGGHNEQFF

j_call: TRBJ2-2
clone_size: many
v_call: TRBV4-1
d_call: NA
cdr3_nt: TGCGCCAGCAGCCAAGATCGAGGGACCGGGGAGCTGTTTTTT
cdr3_aa: CASSQDRGTGELFF

j_call: TRBJ1-3
clone_size: NA
v_call: TRBV7-9
d_call: NA
cdr3_nt: TGTGCCAGCAGCCGAGACTCCTCTGGAAACACCATATATTTT
cdr3_aa: CASSRDSSGNTIYF

j_call: TRBJ2-4
clone_size: many
v_call: TRBV6-2/TRBV6-3
d_call: NA
cdr3_nt: TGTGCCAGCAGCCCTGACCCCTCAGCCAAAAACATTCAGTACTTC
cdr3_aa: CASSPDPSAKNIQYF

j_call: TRBJ2-1
clone_size: once
v_call: TRBV7-2
d_call: NA
cdr3_nt: TGTGCCAGCAGCCCCCTGGGGGGGCCTAAGGCTTCTAATGAGCAGTTCTTC
cdr3_aa: CASSPLGGPKASNEQFF

j_call: TRBJ2-3
clone_size: few
v_call: TRBV6-5
d_call: NA
cdr3_nt: TGTGCCAGCAGCCCCCTCGGGACTTATCCCACAGATACGCAGTATTTT
cdr3_aa: CASSPLGTYPTDTQYF

j_call: TRBJ2-7
clone_size: few
v_call: TRBV24-1
d_call: NA
cdr3_nt: TGTGCCACCAGTGGACAGGACAAACCCTACGAGCAGTACTTC
cdr3_aa: CATSGQDKPYEQYF

j_call: TRBJ1-5
clone_size: NA
v_call: TRBV12-3/TRBV12-4
d_call: NA
cdr3_nt: TGTGCCAGCGCGGGGGAGGAGGATCAGCCCCAGCATTTT
cdr3_aa: CASAGEEDQPQHF